The 20 T cell receptor beta chains given below trace back to one sample, sequenced in a study of blood T cell repertoires in COVID-19 (dated by TCRdb to 2018 to 2021). Library creation used the immunoSEQ multiplex PCR assay. The table comes from immuneACCESS by way of TCRdb, which keeps in-frame sequences with V and J called. Part of the clones is missing from these tables; in studies checked, under half for an unresolved V gene and the rest for unknown reasons. The sample table lists roughly 15,000 clones, 90% to 95% of them with a count of one. Jointly, the top ten make up around 4.2% of the sample. Sequencing was performed on peripheral blood. These receptors originate from a man in his sixties with active COVID-19.

V and J are TRBV5-1 and TRBJ1-1, with 10 nucleotides matching TRBD1. Per germline, CDR1 SGHRS and CDR2 YFSETQ. CDR3 size: 15 residues. The trim removed 3 bases at V and 4 bases at J, leaving 6 bases unmatched. In nucleotides, the CDR3 is TGCGCCAGCAGCTCGACAGGGGGCGAGATCACTGAAGCTTTCTTT. Translated: CASSSTGGEITEAFF.

V is TRBV11-2 and J is TRBJ2-7; 8 nucleotides agree with TRBD1. V lost 5 bases and J lost 5; bases outside the gene matches: 8. CDR1 is SGHAT, CDR2 FQNNGV, per germline. The CDR3 is made up of 14 amino acids. CDR3 sequence (DNA): TGTGCCAGCAGCACCTGGACAGGGTTAAACGAGCAGTACTTC. This translates into CASSTWTGLNEQYF. Supplemented by reference TRBV11-2 and TRBJ2-7, the full variable domain reads EAGVAQSPRYKIIEKRQSVAFWCNPISGHATLYWYQQILGQGPKLLIQFQNNGVVDDSQLPKDRFSAERLKGVDSTLKIQPAKLEDSAVYLCASSTWTGLNEQYFGPGTRLTVT.

The chain carries TRBV11-3 and TRBJ2-7; D is perhaps TRBD1 (6 bases). Germline lookup yields CDR1 SGHNT and CDR2 YENEEA. CDR3 length: 13 residues. V gave up 5 bases and J gave up 5 bases, with 13 bases separating them. The CDR3, as DNA: TGTGCCAGCAGCCGTACAGGGCTCGACGAGCAGTACGTC. It codes for CASSRTGLDEQYV.

This sequence joins TRBV28 and TRBJ2-2; 12 bases line up with TRBD2. J gave up 4 bases and V 6 bases, and 3 bases lay outside the gene matches. This CDR3 is built from 15 residues. The germline gives CDR1 MDHEN, CDR2 SYDVKM. The CDR3 coding sequence is TGTGCCAGCAGGACGACTAGCGGGGGCACCGGGGAGCTGTTTTTT. As protein: CASRTTSGGTGELFF.

This chain joins TRBV3-1 (or the pseudogene TRBV3-2) and TRBJ2-3; TRBD2 matches 7 bases. CDR3 length equals 16 residues. Germline V lookup: CDR1 LGHDT, CDR2 YNNKEL (reference sequence). With 4 bases clipped from V and 4 bases from J, the junction kept 11 bases outside the gene matches. This chain's CDR3 is CASSRGGGGTPDTQYF. DNA of the CDR3: TGTGCCAGCAGCCGCGGCGGCGGGGGAACCCCAGATACGCAGTATTTT.

V and J are TRBV18 and TRBJ2-1; D is ambiguous. CDR1 is KGHSH, CDR2 LQKENI, per germline. Deletions cut 2 bases from V and 5 bases from J, with 10 bases between. The CDR3 length is 14 residues. CDR3: CASSPTLTNNEQFF. Written as DNA, the CDR3 is TGTGCCAGCTCACCAACATTGACAAACAATGAGCAGTTCTTC.

The CDR3 DNA is TGTGCCAGCAGTTACTCGGCGGAGCTCTCCTACGAGCAGTACTTC. It encodes CASSYSAELSYEQYF. This chain connects TRBV6-5 to TRBJ2-7, with D unclear. In germline, CDR1 is MNHEY, CDR2 SVGAGI. Trimming left V 0 bases short and J 0 bases short, with 9 bases between. CDR3 size: 15 residues.

This rearrangement joins TRBV6-6 to TRBJ2-1, with 9 bases that match TRBD1. The germline CDR1 and CDR2 sequences are MNHNY and SVGAGI (reference sequence). The ends lost 10 bases at V and 0 bases at J; junction bases unmatched: 10. This CDR3 comprises 16 residues. The CDR3 protein is CATYRDRVSSYNEQFF. CDR3 coding DNA: TGTGCCACCTACCGGGACAGGGTGAGCTCCTACAATGAGCAGTTCTTC.

The rearrangement uses TRBV11-3 and TRBJ2-1; TRBD2 aligns across 10 bases. The CDR3 loop spans 19 amino acids. Germline CDR1 SGHNT, CDR2 YENEEA. The V gene end was trimmed by 0 bases and the J gene end by 0 bases; junction bases not matched to a gene: 8. CDR3 bases: TGTGCCAGCAGCTTAGATGCCAGCGGGGGGGGCAGCTCCTACAATGAGCAGTTCTTC. Its translation is CASSLDASGGGSSYNEQFF.

The CDR3 sequence is CATGTGTEGEKLFF. CDR3 DNA: TGTGCCACCGGCACCGGGACAGAGGGTGAAAAACTGTTTTTT. The chain has TRBV24-1 and TRBJ1-4, with 7 bases lining up with TRBD1. Germline CDR1 KGHDR, CDR2 SFDVKD. With 9 bases clipped from V and 7 bases from J, the junction kept 10 bases outside the gene matches. This CDR3 comprises 14 residues.

The sample holds a few counts of this clone. The V gene is TRBV9, the J gene TRBJ1-4; D perhaps matches TRBD1 (6 bases). CDR3 length equals 13 residues. V was clipped by 0 bases and J by 11 bases, with 11 bases between them. Germline CDR1 SGDLS, CDR2 YYNGEE. The DNA of the CDR3 is TGTGCCAGCAGCGTAGTCCCGGACAGTAAACTGTTTTTT. It is translated as CASSVVPDSKLFF.

As to this clone: The same CDR3 also results from other DNA sequences found in this sample. The chain joins TRBV5-6 to TRBJ2-5, with D hard to call. Trimming left V 2 bases short and J 0 bases short, with 5 bases between. The germline gives CDR1 SGHDT, CDR2 YYEEEE. The CDR3 consists of 13 residues. Here the CDR3 DNA reads TGTGCCAGCAGCTTACGGTACCAAGAGACCCAGTACTTC. Translation gives CASSLRYQETQYF.

The V gene is TRBV5-1, the J gene TRBJ2-7; perhaps TRBD1 as D (5 bases). The CDR3 has 15 residues. Germline assignment: CDR1 SGHRS and CDR2 YFSETQ. Trimming removed 0 bases from V and 2 bases from J, with 12 bases in between. The CDR3 sequence is CASSLAPGQPYEQYF. The DNA for the CDR3 is TGCGCCAGCAGCTTGGCACCCGGACAACCCTACGAGCAGTACTTC.

The chain joins TRBV9 to TRBJ2-1; D is uncertain. The germline V gene has CDR1 SGDLS and CDR2 YYNGEE. CDR3 length: 16 amino acids. Trimming stripped 3 bases from V and 0 bases from J, with 13 bases between. This chain's CDR3 is CASSALDSASYNEQFF. CDR3 nucleotides: TGTGCCAGCAGCGCCCTAGACTCCGCCTCCTACAATGAGCAGTTCTTC.

The chain carries TRBV2 and TRBJ2-2; D not certain. This CDR3 spans 13 amino acids. The V end lost 5 bases, the J end lost 5 bases, and 9 bases lay between the germline ends. In germline, CDR1 is SNHLY, CDR2 FYNNEI. The DNA for the CDR3 is TGTGCCAGCAGTTCAACGCGGACCGGGGAGCTGTTTTTT. This gives the protein CASSSTRTGELFF.

As DNA, the CDR3 is TGTGCCAGCAGCCCCGTCCAGGGGGCGAACTCACCCCTCCACTTT. Translated: CASSPVQGANSPLHF. The chain uses TRBV9 and TRBJ1-6; TRBD1 aligns across 8 bases. Germline CDR1 SGDLS, CDR2 YYNGEE. After removal of 4 bases from V and 10 bases from J, the junction contained 10 bases not matched to a gene. The CDR3 consists of 15 residues.

The V gene is TRBV4-1, the J gene TRBJ2-7, with D possibly being TRBD1 (6 bases). V gave up 4 bases and J gave up 2 bases, with 12 bases separating them. The CDR3 runs 14 residues. Per the germline V gene, CDR1 is MGHRA and CDR2 is YSYEKL. The CDR3 region is CASSLGRGAYEQYF. The CDR3 DNA is TGCGCCAGCAGCCTAGGCAGGGGAGCCTACGAGCAGTACTTC.

V is TRBV4-1 and J is TRBJ1-6; D perhaps matches TRBD1 (6 bases). The CDR3 loop spans 16 amino acids. Germline loops: CDR1 MGHRA, CDR2 YSYEKL. V lost 5 bases, J lost 4 bases, and 15 bases lay in between. The CDR3 DNA sequence: TGCGCCAGCAGCAGACCCCAGGGGTCGTATAATTCACCCCTCCACTTT. It encodes CASSRPQGSYNSPLHF.

This sequence joins TRBV5-8 and TRBJ1-5, with TRBD1 matching over 7 bases. Germline-derived CDR1 and CDR2 are SGHTS and YDEGEE. The CDR3 extends over 15 amino acids. V trimming: 2 bases; J trimming: 0 bases; junction bases outside the gene matches: 2. CDR3 amino acids: CASSLQGYSNQPQHF. The CDR3 DNA reads as TGTGCCAGCAGCTTACAGGGGTATAGCAATCAGCCCCAGCATTTT.

The chain joins TRBV6-1 to TRBJ2-7; possible D gene TRBD1, 6 bases. The CDR3 runs to 16 residues. The V end was cut by 0 bases, the J end by 2 bases, with 14 bases between. Germline loops: CDR1 MNHNS, CDR2 SASEGT. This CDR3 reads CASSEAGGHSAYEQYV. CDR3 sequence (DNA): TGTGCCAGCAGTGAAGCAGGGGGACATTCCGCCTACGAGCAGTACGTC.